The 21 T cell receptor beta chains below all came from one sample that was sequenced in a study of HIV-infected patients and healthy controls. TCRdb reprocessed the 5' RACE reads with MiXCR, giving one entry per CDR3 protein. Of roughly 70,000 distinct CDR3 sequences listed, about 17% are singletons. Input material: CD4+ T cells from blood. These receptors originate from a human donor in good health.

V and J are TRBV24-1 and TRBJ2-5; D perhaps matches TRBD1 (6 bases). The CDR3 contains 16 residues. CDR1 and CDR2 (germline): KGHDR, SFDVKD. Between the trimmed V and J ends, which lost 3 bases and 2 bases, there was a span of 15 bases. The CDR3 DNA is TGTGCCACCAGTGATGGACAGACAACGACACAAGAGACCCAGTACTTC. Residues: CATSDGQTTTQETQYF.

This clonotype has just a few counts. This chain links TRBV7-9 with TRBJ1-3; 7 positions match TRBD1. Germline CDR1 and CDR2: SEHNR and FQNEAQ (reference sequence). The V and J ends lost 2 bases and 1 base, in that order; junction bases with no gene match: 8. The CDR3 runs to 17 residues. The CDR3: CASSLKGADASGNTIYF. CDR3 bases: TGTGCCAGCAGCTTAAAGGGGGCGGACGCTTCTGGAAACACCATATATTTT.

This clonotype was detected many times. The CDR3 region is CASSHRGGSHSGNTIYF. Written as DNA, the CDR3 is TGTGCCAGCAGCCATAGAGGGGGTTCTCACTCTGGAAACACCATATATTTT. The genes are TRBV12-3 or TRBV12-4 and TRBJ1-3, with D perhaps TRBD1 (6 bases). The V end lost 6 bases, the J end lost 0 bases, and 18 bases lay between the germline ends. The CDR3 runs to 17 residues.

This clonotype has at least ten counts. CDR3: CAIGGGASSYEQYF. The CDR3 coding sequence is TGTGCCATCGGAGGAGGTGCCAGCTCCTACGAGCAGTACTTC. V usage is TRBV28 and J usage is TRBJ2-7; D is possibly TRBD2 (5 bases). Trimming took off 10 bases at V and 0 bases at J, with 16 bases between the two ends. The V gene's germline CDR1 is MDHEN and CDR2 SYDVKM. CDR3 size: 14 residues.

Turning to this clonotype: A much larger clonotype is one base distant, so this may be a read error. This chain connects TRBV28 to TRBJ2-3; the D is unclear. The CDR3 totals 12 residues. Germline V gives CDR1 MDHEN, CDR2 SYDVKM. CDR3 amino acids: CAGSLSTDTQYF. CDR3 sequence (DNA): TGTGCCGGCAGTTTGAGCACAGATACGCAGTATTTT. The full variable domain, with the rest looked up from reference TRBV28 and TRBJ2-3, is DVKVTQSSRYLVKRTGEKVFLECVQDMDHENMFWYRQDPGLGLRLIYFSYDVKMKEKGDIPEGYSVSREKKERFSLILESASTNQTSMYLCAGSLSTDTQYFGPGTRLTVL.

This sequence joins TRBV2 and TRBJ1-3, with a weak D call TRBD1 (5 bases). This CDR3 has 15 residues. V lost 7 bases and J 0 bases, leaving 13 bases between the germline ends. Germline loops: CDR1 SNHLY, CDR2 FYNNEI. CDR3 DNA sequence: TGTGCCAGCAATAGGCGGGGCCGCTCTGGAAACACCATATATTTT. Translating gives CASNRRGRSGNTIYF.

This rearrangement joins TRBV3-1 to TRBJ1-1; TRBD1 is a possible D gene (6 bases). Trimming left V 3 bases short and J 5 bases short, with 13 bases between. Per germline, CDR1 LGHDT and CDR2 YNNKEL (reference sequence). The CDR3 extends over 14 amino acids. The CDR3 coding sequence is TGTGCCAGCAGCCACCCGGGGAGGGGGACTGAAGCTTTCTTT. Its translation is CASSHPGRGTEAFF. Full variable domain (remainder filled in from reference TRBV3-1 and TRBJ1-1): DTAVSQTPKYLVTQMGNDKSIKCEQNLGHDTMYWYKQDSKKFLKIMFSYNNKELIINETVPNRFSPKSPDKAHLNLHINSLELGDSAVYFCASSHPGRGTEAFFGQGTRLTVV.

This clonotype was seen only once. Its ends do not fully match the called genes, so a read error is possible. The CDR3 sequence is CATSTTGEVYGYPF. CDR3 sequence (DNA): TGTGCCACCAGCACGACAGGGGAGGTCTATGGCTACCCCTTC. The chain carries TRBV15 and TRBJ1-2; 8 bases agree with TRBD1. Germline lookup yields CDR1 LNHNV and CDR2 YYDKDF (reference sequence). This CDR3 has 14 amino acids.

This clonotype was seen a few times. V usage is TRBV2 and J usage is TRBJ2-7; a weak D match, TRBD1 (5 bases). This CDR3 contains 14 residues. In germline, CDR1 is SNHLY, CDR2 FYNNEI. V shed 1 base and J shed 2 bases, with 9 bases lying between them. CDR3 coding DNA: TGTGCCAGCAGTGAAGAGGCAGGGACCTACGAGCAGTACTTC. Residues: CASSEEAGTYEQYF.

In this sample, this clonotype turned up a few times. V and J are TRBV19 and TRBJ1-5; D may be TRBD1 (5 bases). The CDR3 sequence is 14 residues long. The germline V gene encodes CDR1 LNHDA and CDR2 SQIVND (reference sequence). With 2 bases removed from V and 3 bases from J, the gap between germline ends came to 8 bases. The CDR3 spells CASSIRGFNQPQHF. Here the CDR3 DNA reads TGTGCCAGTAGTATAAGGGGATTCAATCAGCCCCAGCATTTT.

A few counts support this clonotype. CDR3 DNA sequence: TGTGCCAGCAGTTACTCGTTTGACATCAGCACTGAAGCTTTCTTT. This translates into CASSYSFDISTEAFF. The chain is built from TRBV6-6 and TRBJ1-1; D gene ambiguous. The CDR3 runs to 15 residues. CDR1 and CDR2 (germline): MNHNY, SVGAGI (reference sequence). The V and J ends lost 0 bases and 4 bases respectively, with 12 bases between them.

The chain employs TRBV10-3 and TRBJ2-1, with TRBD1 matching 7 bases. V was pared by 3 bases and J by 5 bases, with 4 bases of the junction left unmatched. The germline V gene encodes CDR1 ENHRY and CDR2 SYGVKD. The CDR3 totals 14 residues. The CDR3 DNA reads TGTGCCATCAGTGACATACAGGGGAACAATGAGCAGTTCTTC. This gives the protein CAISDIQGNNEQFF.

This clonotype was seen ten or more times. This chain links TRBV6-5 with TRBJ1-1, with D unclear. The CDR3 spans 12 residues. Germline V gene sequence: CDR1 MNHEY, CDR2 SVGAGI. V was clipped by 7 bases and J by 4 bases, with 10 bases between them. The CDR3 protein is CASIALGTEAFF. The CDR3 DNA follows: TGTGCCAGCATCGCGCTGGGCACTGAAGCTTTCTTT.

V gene TRBV12-3 or TRBV12-4 combines with J gene TRBJ1-5; perhaps TRBD1 as D (5 bases). The CDR3 has 16 residues. Trimming shortened V by 7 bases and J by 3 bases, and 19 bases separated the two germline ends. In DNA, the CDR3 is TGTGCCAGCAAACCTGAGGGGACGCTAAACAATCAGCCCCAGCATTTT. It encodes CASKPEGTLNNQPQHF.

The chain employs TRBV12-3 or TRBV12-4 and TRBJ2-4, with unresolved D. Trimming took 0 bases from V and 1 from J, leaving 16 bases between them. The CDR3 consists of 18 residues. CDR3 region: CASSLATVGVGAKNIQYF. In nucleotides, the CDR3 is TGTGCCAGCAGTTTAGCCACCGTAGGTGTAGGGGCCAAAAACATTCAGTACTTC.

This clonotype was seen ten or more times. The chain couples TRBV7-2 to TRBJ1-1, with D hard to call. The CDR3 sequence is 15 residues long. Germline V gene sequence: CDR1 SGHTA, CDR2 FQGNSA. V shed 6 bases and J shed 7 bases, with 21 bases lying between them. The DNA for the CDR3 is TGTGCCAGCAGAATAAAAGAGTTGCGGCAGAGTGAAGCTTTCTTT. This gives the protein CASRIKELRQSEAFF.

The rearrangement uses TRBV7-2 and TRBJ2-3, with D possibly being TRBD2 (5 bases). Germline values: CDR1 SGHTA, CDR2 FQGNSA. V lost 5 bases and J lost 6, with 18 bases in between. The length of the CDR3 is 15 residues. The CDR3 loop is CASSDQIGGSDTQYF. DNA for the CDR3: TGTGCCAGCAGCGACCAGATAGGAGGTTCGGATACGCAGTATTTT.

The chain has TRBV29-1 and TRBJ1-2; unclear D gene. Germline V gives CDR1 SQVTM, CDR2 ANQGSEA. V shed 5 bases and J shed 4 bases, with 14 bases lying between them. The CDR3 has 13 residues. DNA of the CDR3: TGCAGCGTTCCCTACGGCACAGCCTATGGCTACACCTTC. It translates to CSVPYGTAYGYTF.

In its sample, this clonotype was seen many times. V is TRBV7-9 and J is TRBJ2-6; D is ambiguous. The V gene lost 5 bases and the J gene lost 0 bases, with 23 bases spanning the gap. This CDR3 is 20 amino acids long. Germline-derived CDR1 and CDR2 are SEHNR and FQNEAQ (reference sequence). The DNA of the CDR3 is TGTGCCAGCAGCCCCATACGAGCCGGAACGGCCCCCTCTGGGGCCAACGTCCTGACTTTC. This sequence encodes CASSPIRAGTAPSGANVLTF.

Ten or more counts support this clonotype. J is TRBJ1-1 and V is TRBV7-8; D perhaps matches TRBD1 (5 bases). CDR3 length: 13 residues. The V and J ends lost 5 bases and 4 bases respectively, with 11 bases between them. Per germline, CDR1 SGHVS and CDR2 FQNEAQ. In DNA, the CDR3 is TGTGCCAGCAGCGATTACGGGGCCACTGAAGCTTTCTTT. Protein: CASSDYGATEAFF. Together with reference TRBV7-8 and TRBJ1-1, the CDR3 gives the full variable domain: GAGVSQSPRYKVAKRGQDVALRCDPISGHVSLFWYQQALGQGPEFLTYFQNEAQLDKSGLPSDRFFAERPEGSVSTLKIQRTQQEDSAVYLCASSDYGATEAFFGQGTRLTVV.

This clonotype showed up just a few times. J is TRBJ1-4 and V is TRBV6-2 or TRBV6-3; no clear D gene. This CDR3 comprises 14 residues. The V end was cut by 6 bases, the J end by 7 bases, with 15 bases between. The germline V gene encodes CDR1 MNHEY and CDR2 SVGEGT. CDR3 protein: CASSPFGVAEKLFF. The CDR3 DNA is TGTGCCAGCAGCCCCTTCGGGGTGGCTGAAAAACTGTTTTTT.